This T cell receptor beta chain is from a study of identical twins. V was clipped by 0 bases and J by 3 bases; unmatched bases: 15. The germline V gene encodes CDR1 DFQATT and CDR2 SNEGSKA (reference sequence). The CDR3 totals 19 residues. Study-wide results and caveats: Memory repertoires lacked the insertion deficit that abundant cord blood beta clonotypes showed. In zero-insertion analyses, partial confounding could arise from invariant MAIT and iNKT cells. Excess twin sharing in beta out-of-frame sequences was weaker.

This clonotype has more than one count but fewer than ten. The antigen is undetermined. TCRdb ran MiXCR on the 5' RACE reads and lists one entry per CDR3 protein. The sample consists of about 200,000 distinct CDR3 sequences, around 15% of them appearing once. These sequences were also reported in another study, on T cells expressing NK-cell markers. That work adds: Dominant NKG2C+ clonotypes made up about 1.0-7.5% of CD8+ T cells in six donors.

Sequenced sample: CD8+ T cells sorted from blood. V and J are TRBV20-1 and TRBJ2-1; 9 bases fit TRBD2. The TCR sequence derives from a woman under 30 in good health. The CDR3 region is CSARDGGQREDPFYNEQFF. The CDR3, as DNA: TGCAGTGCTAGAGATGGGGGGCAGCGGGAGGATCCATTCTACAATGAGCAGTTCTTC.